These 12 T cell receptor beta chains originate from one sample sequenced in a study of blood T cell repertoires in COVID-19. The table came from immunoSEQ multiplex PCR; TCRdb's copy has only in-frame clones and leaves some out. The profile shows around 100,000 clones, 70% to 80% of them singletons. Sequencing used peripheral blood. The receptors come from a man between 65 and 85 years old with active or convalescent COVID-19.

V and J are TRBV5-6 and TRBJ2-1, with 7 bases matching TRBD1. This CDR3 comprises 19 residues. With 4 bases clipped from V and 0 bases from J, the junction kept 16 bases outside the gene matches. The V gene's germline CDR1 is SGHDT and CDR2 YYEEEE. The CDR3 nucleotides read TGTGCCAGCAGCCCTTTCCGAACCACGACAGGGTCCTCCTACAATGAGCAGTTCTTC. Amino acids: CASSPFRTTTGSSYNEQFF. Filled out from reference TRBV5-6 and TRBJ2-1, the complete variable domain reads DAGVTQSPTHLIKTRGQQVTLRCSPKSGHDTVSWYQQALGQGPQFIFQYYEEEERQRGNFPDRFSGHQFPNYSSELNVNALLLGDSALYLCASSPFRTTTGSSYNEQFFGPGTRLTVL.

The rearrangement uses TRBV4-1 and TRBJ2-3; 9 bases line up with TRBD2. V shed 3 bases and J 2 bases; nucleotides not matched to a gene: 3. The length of the CDR3 is 15 residues. The germline gives CDR1 MGHRA, CDR2 YSYEKL. Written as DNA, the CDR3 is TGCGCCAGCAGCCAGACTAGCGGTACCACAGATACGCAGTATTTT. Translating gives CASSQTSGTTDTQYF.

The rearrangement uses TRBV7-2 and TRBJ2-1, with 7 positions matching TRBD1. The length of the CDR3 is 14 residues. Germline CDR1 reads SGHTA; CDR2 reads FQGNSA. The junction had 7 bases not matched to a gene; V was cut back by 5 bases and J by 6 bases. CDR3 DNA: TGTGCCAGCAGCCCCGCCGGGACAGTCAATGAGCAGTTCTTC. Translation: CASSPAGTVNEQFF.

This clone was seen a single time. CDR3 in DNA: TGTGCCAGCAGCGGATGGACTTCCAAAAACATTCAGTACTTC. Residues: CASSGWTSKNIQYF. The chain couples TRBV5-8 to TRBJ2-4; D may be TRBD2 (5 bases). CDR3 length: 14 residues. The V gene's germline CDR1 is SGHTS and CDR2 YDEGEE. V lost 4 bases, J lost 2 bases, and 10 bases lay in between.

J is TRBJ2-7 and V is TRBV5-8; maybe TRBD2 (7 bases). Per the germline V gene, CDR1 is SGHTS and CDR2 is YDEGEE. CDR3 size: 16 residues. V was pared by 4 bases and J by 0 bases, with 17 bases between. The DNA of the CDR3 is TGTGCCAGCAGCCAGACTTGGGGGGGCGCCTCCTACGAGCAGTACTTC. This codes for CASSQTWGGASYEQYF.

The chain combines TRBV19 with TRBJ2-3, with D maybe TRBD2 (6 bases). Between the trimmed V and J ends, which lost 8 bases and 3 bases, there was a span of 18 bases. Germline assignment: CDR1 LNHDA and CDR2 SQIVND (reference sequence). The CDR3 has 15 residues. The DNA for the CDR3 is TGTGCCAGTGGCGGTGGGGGGAGTAGAACAGATACGCAGTATTTT. Its translation is CASGGGGSRTDTQYF.

A single count supports this clone. This chain links TRBV7-2 with TRBJ2-7, with 7 bases lining up with TRBD1. Trimming removed 4 bases from V and 0 bases from J; junction bases left unmatched: 9. The CDR3 has 16 amino acids. Germline assignment: CDR1 SGHTA and CDR2 FQGNSA. CDR3 sequence reads: CASSSPGTALSYEQYF. CDR3 DNA sequence: TGTGCCAGCAGCTCCCCCGGGACAGCCCTCTCCTACGAGCAGTACTTC.

The rearrangement links TRBV18 to TRBJ1-1; 7 bases fit TRBD1. Germline CDR1 is KGHSH and CDR2 is LQKENI. The CDR3 length is 12 residues. V shed 5 bases, J shed 7 bases, and the junction held 4 bases outside the gene matches. CDR3 amino acids: CASSGDRVEAFF. CDR3 coding DNA: TGTGCCAGCTCAGGAGACAGGGTTGAAGCTTTCTTT.

The rearrangement uses TRBV12-5 and TRBJ2-5, with TRBD1 matching over 9 bases. The V gene's germline CDR1 is LGHNT and CDR2 FRNRAP. V was pared by 2 bases and J by 1 base, with 5 bases of the junction left unmatched. The CDR3 covers 16 residues. CDR3 DNA sequence: TGTGCTAGTGGTTTGCTCGGACAGGGGTTCCAAGAGACCCAGTACTTC. Residues: CASGLLGQGFQETQYF.

The V and J genes are TRBV29-1 and TRBJ1-1, with D tentatively TRBD1 (6 bases). The CDR3 spans 15 residues. Trimming removed 6 bases at V and 4 bases at J, with 21 bases between. The germline V gene has CDR1 SQVTM and CDR2 ANQGSEA. CDR3 protein: CSVTWGRVGGTEAFF. The CDR3 DNA reads TGCAGCGTCACCTGGGGGCGGGTCGGAGGCACTGAAGCTTTCTTT.

The V call is TRBV6-5, the J call TRBJ2-7, with TRBD1 matching 9 bases. Trimming at V came to 8 bases and at J to 2 bases, leaving 10 bases not matched to a gene. Germline CDR1 MNHEY, CDR2 SVGAGI. The CDR3 runs to 15 residues. The CDR3 region is CASRTSGTGTYEQYF. The CDR3, as DNA: TGTGCCAGCCGAACTTCCGGGACAGGGACCTACGAGCAGTACTTC.

This chain uses TRBV29-1 with TRBJ1-1; possible D gene TRBD1, 6 bases. V lost 1 base, J lost 0 bases, and 15 bases lay in between. Germline loops: CDR1 SQVTM, CDR2 ANQGSEA. The CDR3 length is 16 residues. CDR3 nucleotides: TGCAGCGTTGAAGGGGCAGGGGCTGGGGTGAACACTGAAGCTTTCTTT. Protein product: CSVEGAGAGVNTEAFF.